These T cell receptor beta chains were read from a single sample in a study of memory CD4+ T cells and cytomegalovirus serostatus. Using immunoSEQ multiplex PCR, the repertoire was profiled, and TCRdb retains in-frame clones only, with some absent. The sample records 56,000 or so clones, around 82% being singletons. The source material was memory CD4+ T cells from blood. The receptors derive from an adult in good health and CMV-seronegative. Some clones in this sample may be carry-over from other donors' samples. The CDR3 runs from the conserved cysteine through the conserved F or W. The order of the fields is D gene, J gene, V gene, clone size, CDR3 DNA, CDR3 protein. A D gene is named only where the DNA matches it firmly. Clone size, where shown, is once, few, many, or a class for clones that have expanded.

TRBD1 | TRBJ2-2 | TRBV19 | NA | TGTGCCAGTAGTGTTACCCCGGGACAGGGGCCTGGGGCCGGGGAGCTGTTTTTT | CASSVTPGQGPGAGELFF
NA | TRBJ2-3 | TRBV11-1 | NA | TGTGCCAGCAGTTCCAACTCCGGGGATACGCAGTATTTT | CASSSNSGDTQYF
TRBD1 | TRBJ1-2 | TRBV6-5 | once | TGTGCCAGCAGTTCGGGACAGAACTATGGCTACACCTTC | CASSSGQNYGYTF
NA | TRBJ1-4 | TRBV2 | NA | TGTGCCAGGAGCGGGTCGGAATCGGTTGGTGAAAAACTGTTTTTT | CARSGSESVGEKLFF
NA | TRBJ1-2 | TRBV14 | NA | TGTGCCAGCATCTACAGGGAGTGGGACTATGGCTACACCTTC | CASIYREWDYGYTF
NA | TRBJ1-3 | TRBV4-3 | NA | TGCGCCAGCAGCCAAGATGTCCAGTGGAACACCATATATTTT | CASSQDVQWNTIYF
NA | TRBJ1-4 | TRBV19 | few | TGTGCCAGTAGTATGTCTGCAACTAATGAAAAACTGTTTTTT | CASSMSATNEKLFF
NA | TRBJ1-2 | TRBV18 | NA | TGTGCCAGCTCACCCCAACCCCCCGTTGGCCCAAGAGATGGCTACACCTTC | CASSPQPPVGPRDGYTF
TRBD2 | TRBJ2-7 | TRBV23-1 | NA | TGCGCCAGCAGTTCCCGGGACTACCAACACCACGAGCAGTACTTC | CASSSRDYQHHEQYF
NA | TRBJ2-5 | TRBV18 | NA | TGTGCCAGCTCACCACCAGGGGTGTACCAAGAGACCCAGTACTTC | CASSPPGVYQETQYF
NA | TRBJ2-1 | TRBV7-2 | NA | TGTGCCAGCAGCCCTCATCTAGGGGCTGGGGGCTACAATGAGCAGTTCTTC | CASSPHLGAGGYNEQFF
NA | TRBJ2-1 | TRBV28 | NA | TGTGCCAGCAGGCCTTCTTACGTGAGCTCCTACAATGAGCAGTTCTTC | CASRPSYVSSYNEQFF
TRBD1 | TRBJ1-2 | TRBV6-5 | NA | TGTGCCAGCAGTTACGGGGGACAGCCCTATGGCTACACCTTC | CASSYGGQPYGYTF
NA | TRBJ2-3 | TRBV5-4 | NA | TGTGCCAGCAGCTCCCTAGGAGCCGGGACAGATACGCAGTATTTT | CASSSLGAGTDTQYF
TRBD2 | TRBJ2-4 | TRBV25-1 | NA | TGTGCCAGCCCTGGACTAGCGGGGCTAGCCAAAAACATTCAGTACTTC | CASPGLAGLAKNIQYF
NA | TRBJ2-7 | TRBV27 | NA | TGTGCCAGCAGACGCGGGCTTAACCAAGGGTACGAGCAGTACTTC | CASRRGLNQGYEQYF
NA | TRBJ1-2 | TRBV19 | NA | TGTGCCAGTAGTATAGTCGGGAGCAAAATCTATGGCTACACCTTC | CASSIVGSKIYGYTF
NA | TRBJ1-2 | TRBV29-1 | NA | TGCAGCGTTCTTTTGACAGGTGGTAACTATGGCTACACCTTC | CSVLLTGGNYGYTF
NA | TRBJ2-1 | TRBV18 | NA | TGTGCCAGCTCACCGCCGGGCCGCGGGAACTACAATGAGCAGTTCTTC | CASSPPGRGNYNEQFF
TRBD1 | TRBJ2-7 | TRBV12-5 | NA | TGTGCTAGTGGTTTCAGACCCGGGACAGTAAAGACCTACGAGCAGTACTTC | CASGFRPGTVKTYEQYF
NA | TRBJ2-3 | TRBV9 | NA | TGTGCCAGCAGCGTCGGGACGAGCACAGATACGCAGTATTTT | CASSVGTSTDTQYF
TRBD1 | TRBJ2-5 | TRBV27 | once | TGTGCCAGCAGCGGCTACAGGGGGCAGAAAGGAGAGACCCAGTACTTC | CASSGYRGQKGETQYF
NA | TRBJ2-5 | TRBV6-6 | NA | TGTGCCAGCAGTTATGGTGGTGAGACCCAGTACTTC | CASSYGGETQYF
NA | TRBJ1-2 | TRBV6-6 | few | TGTGCCAGCAGTTACGATGGGGCGGCGCGTGGAGGCTACACCTTC | CASSYDGAARGGYTF
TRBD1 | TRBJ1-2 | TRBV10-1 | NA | TGCGCCAGCAGTGAGCTGAGTATGGGACAGGGAGGAAAAGAGGAAGGTGGCTACACCTTC | CASSELSMGQGGKEEGGYTF
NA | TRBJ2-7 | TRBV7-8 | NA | TGTGCCAGCAGCGAAACCGGGACACCCTACGAGCAGTACTTC | CASSETGTPYEQYF
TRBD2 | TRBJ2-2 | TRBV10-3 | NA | TGTGCCATCAGTGAAGGGCTAGCGGGACTACACACCGGGGAGCTGTTTTTT | CAISEGLAGLHTGELFF
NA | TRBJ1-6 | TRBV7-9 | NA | TGTGCCAGCAGCTTAGGCGGGGAACGGGCACCCCTCCACTTT | CASSLGGERAPLHF
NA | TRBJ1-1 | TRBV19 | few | TGTGCCAGTAGTCTCCACAGGGATAGCGGAACTGAAGCTTTCTTT | CASSLHRDSGTEAFF
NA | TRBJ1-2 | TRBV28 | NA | TGTGCCAGCAGTTTGGGGGGGGCCTATGGCTACACCTTC | CASSLGGAYGYTF
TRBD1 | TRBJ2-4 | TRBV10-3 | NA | TGTGCCATCAGCACAGGGGAGGCCAAAAACATTCAGTACTTC | CAISTGEAKNIQYF
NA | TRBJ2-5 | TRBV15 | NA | TGTGCCACCAGCAGAGATCCCCAAGAGACCCAGTACTTC | CATSRDPQETQYF
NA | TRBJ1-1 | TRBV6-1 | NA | TGTGCCAGCAGTGAACTGAGGGGGACTGAAGCTTTCTTT | CASSELRGTEAFF
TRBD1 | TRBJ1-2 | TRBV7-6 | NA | TGTGCCAGCAGCTTGGGACAGCAAGCTAACTATGGCTACACCTTC | CASSLGQQANYGYTF
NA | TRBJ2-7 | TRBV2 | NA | TGTGCCAGCAGTGGGAAGCCCTACGAGCAGTACTTC | CASSGKPYEQYF
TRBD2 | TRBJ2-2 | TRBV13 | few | TGTGCCAGCAGCCCGGGACTAGCGGGAGGGCCTAGAAGAACCGGGGAGCTGTTTTTT | CASSPGLAGGPRRTGELFF
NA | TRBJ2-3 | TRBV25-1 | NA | TGTGCCAGCAGTGCACCAAATCCCTCCGTGGGAGGTACGCAGTATTTT | CASSAPNPSVGGTQYF
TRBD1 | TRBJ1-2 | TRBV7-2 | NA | TGTGCCAGCAGCTGGGAACAGGGGGCGAGATATGGCTACACCTTC | CASSWEQGARYGYTF
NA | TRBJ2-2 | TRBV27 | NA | TGTGCCAGCAGTTTAGGGTGGCAGGCCGGGGAGCTGTTTTTT | CASSLGWQAGELFF
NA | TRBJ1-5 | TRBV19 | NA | TGTGCCAGTCTACCCACGGGGGTGAGCAATCAGCCCCAGCATTTT | CASLPTGVSNQPQHF
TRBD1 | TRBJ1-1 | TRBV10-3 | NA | TGTGCCATCAGCGGGGACAGGGCAGCTGAAGCTTTCTTT | CAISGDRAAEAFF
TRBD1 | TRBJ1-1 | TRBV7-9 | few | TGTGCCAGCAGCGTTGGGACAGTTGAAGCTTTCTTT | CASSVGTVEAFF
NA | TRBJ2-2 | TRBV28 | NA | TGTGCCAGCAGTAGCAGGGTGGTGGTCGGGGAGCTGTTTTTT | CASSSRVVVGELFF
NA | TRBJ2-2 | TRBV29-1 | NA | TGCAGCGCCGGTAACACCGGGGAGCTGTTTTTT | CSAGNTGELFF
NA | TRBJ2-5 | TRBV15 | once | TGTGCCACCAGCACCCTTCGGGGCAGCCAAGAGACCCAGTACTTC | CATSTLRGSQETQYF
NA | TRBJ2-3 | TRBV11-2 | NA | TGTGCCAGCAGCTTCGAGGCCGGGGGCGGAGATACGCAGTATTTT | CASSFEAGGGDTQYF
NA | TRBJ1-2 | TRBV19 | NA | TGTGCCAGTAGTATAGATAAGGGACGTCAAGAGGGCTACACCTTC | CASSIDKGRQEGYTF
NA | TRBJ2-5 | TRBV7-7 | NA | TGTGCTAGCAGTCCGGGGGAACAAGAGACCCAGTACTTC | CASSPGEQETQYF